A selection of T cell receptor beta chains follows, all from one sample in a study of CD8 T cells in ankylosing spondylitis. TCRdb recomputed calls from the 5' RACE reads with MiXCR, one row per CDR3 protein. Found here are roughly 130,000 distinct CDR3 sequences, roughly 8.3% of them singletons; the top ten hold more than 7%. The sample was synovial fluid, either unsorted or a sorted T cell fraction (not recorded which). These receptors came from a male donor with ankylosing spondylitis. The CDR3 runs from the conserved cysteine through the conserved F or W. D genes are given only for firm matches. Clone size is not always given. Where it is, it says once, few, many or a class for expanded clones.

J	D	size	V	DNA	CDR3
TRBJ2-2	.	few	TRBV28	TGTGCCAGCCTAATCCGGGAGTACGCCGGGGAGCTGTTTTTT	CASLIREYAGELFF
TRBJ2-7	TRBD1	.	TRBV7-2	TGTGCCAGCAGCAAAAACCGGGACAGGGTCCACGAGCAGTACTTC	CASSKNRDRVHEQYF
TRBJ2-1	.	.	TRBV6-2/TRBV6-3	TGTGCCAGCAGTTACTCTGGGTTCACTTTCTACAATGAGCAGTTCTTC	CASSYSGFTFYNEQFF
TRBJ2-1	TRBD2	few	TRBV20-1	TGCAGTGCTAGAGATTCGGAGCGGGGTTACAATGAGCAGTTCTTC	CSARDSERGYNEQFF
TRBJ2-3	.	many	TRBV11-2	TGTGCCAGCAGCTTGGACCCCAGTTCAGATACGCAGTATTTT	CASSLDPSSDTQYF
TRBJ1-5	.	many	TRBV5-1	TGCGCCAGCAGCTCTTCACCAAATCAGCCCCAGCATTTT	CASSSSPNQPQHF
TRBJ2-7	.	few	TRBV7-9	TGTGCCAGCAGCCCCCCGGGTGGGGGCTACGAGCAGTACTTC	CASSPPGGGYEQYF
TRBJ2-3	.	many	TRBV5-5	TGTGCCAGCAGCTTGGCCGTTGGGAGACAAAATACGCAGTATTTT	CASSLAVGRQNTQYF
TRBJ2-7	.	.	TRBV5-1	TGCGCCAGCAGAACGACGATAAGCTCCTACGAGCAGTACTTC	CASRTTISSYEQYF
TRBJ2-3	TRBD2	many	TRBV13	TGTGCCAGCAGCCAGCTAGCGGTTAGCACAGATACGCAGTATTTT	CASSQLAVSTDTQYF